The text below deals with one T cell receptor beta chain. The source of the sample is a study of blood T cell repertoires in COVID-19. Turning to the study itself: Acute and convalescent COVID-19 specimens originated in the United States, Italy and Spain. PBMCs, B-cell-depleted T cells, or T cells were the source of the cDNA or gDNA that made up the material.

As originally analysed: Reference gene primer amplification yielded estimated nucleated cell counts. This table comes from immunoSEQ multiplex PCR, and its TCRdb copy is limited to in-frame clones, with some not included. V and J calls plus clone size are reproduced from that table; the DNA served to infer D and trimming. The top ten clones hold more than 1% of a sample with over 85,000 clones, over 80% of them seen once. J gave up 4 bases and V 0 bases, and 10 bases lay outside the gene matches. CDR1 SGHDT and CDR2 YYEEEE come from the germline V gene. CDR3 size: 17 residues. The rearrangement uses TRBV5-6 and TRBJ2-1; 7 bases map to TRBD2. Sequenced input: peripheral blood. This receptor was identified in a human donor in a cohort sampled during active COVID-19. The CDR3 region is CASSLGRRGRGYNEQFF. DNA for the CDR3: TGTGCCAGCAGCTTGGGACGGCGGGGGAGGGGATACAATGAGCAGTTCTTC.